This is a list of T cell receptor beta chains from one sample in a study of post-analysis software for immune sequencing data. TCRdb re-called the PCR reads with MiXCR, one entry per CDR3 protein. Here the sample spans approximately 460,000 distinct CDR3 sequences, approximately 45% being singletons. The source material was blood. These receptors were taken from a girl aged 10 to 17 with multiple sclerosis. CDR3s include the opening cysteine and the closing phenylalanine or tryptophan. D genes are given only for firm matches. Clone size is given for some rows only: seen once, a few or many times, or a class if the clone is expanded.

CDR3 protein | CDR3 DNA | D gene | J gene | V gene | clone size
CASSKDRGLTEAFF | TGTGCCAGCAGCAAGGACAGGGGCCTCACTGAAGCTTTCTTT | TRBD1 | TRBJ1-1 | TRBV6-5 | -
CASARTGEETQYF | TGCGCCAGCGCTCGTACAGGGGAAGAGACCCAGTACTTC | TRBD1 | TRBJ2-5 | TRBV5-1 | -
CASSRPGPGVKNIQYF | TGTGCCAGCAGTAGACCGGGTCCAGGTGTCAAAAACATTCAGTACTTC | - | TRBJ2-4 | TRBV28 | -
CSVESRAYEQYF | TGCAGCGTTGAAAGTAGGGCGTACGAGCAGTACTTC | - | TRBJ2-7 | TRBV29-1 | -
CSVEIRVGKFF | TGCAGCGTTGAAATCAGGGTTGGAAAGTTCTTC | - | TRBJ2-1 | TRBV29-1 | few
CASSSGQGLSYGYTF | TGTGCCAGCAGCTCAGGACAGGGTCTTAGCTATGGCTACACCTTC | TRBD1 | TRBJ1-2 | TRBV27 | -
CASSGTVSGANVLTF | TGTGCCAGCAGTGGGACAGTCTCTGGGGCCAACGTCCTGACTTTC | - | TRBJ2-6 | TRBV6-4 | -
CASTWASNNEQFF | TGCGCCTCAACCTGGGCCAGCAACAATGAGCAGTTCTTC | - | TRBJ2-1 | TRBV4-1 | few
CASAGQWPGEQYF | TGCGCCAGCGCGGGACAGTGGCCGGGGGAGCAGTACTTC | - | TRBJ2-4 | TRBV5-1 | few
CASSPAPDTSYEQYF | TGTGCCAGCAGCCCGGCACCGGACACCTCCTACGAGCAGTACTTC | - | TRBJ2-7 | TRBV7-2 | -
CASSLGSGGASYEQYF | TGTGCCAGCAGCTTAGGGTCCGGGGGGGCCTCCTACGAGCAGTACTTC | TRBD2 | TRBJ2-7 | TRBV7-2 | few
CASSLATSGAYNEQFF | TGTGCCAGCAGCTTAGCGACTAGCGGGGCCTACAATGAGCAGTTCTTC | TRBD2 | TRBJ2-1 | TRBV7-2 | few
CASSQNGGTGGNQPQHF | TGCGCCAGCAGCCAAAACGGAGGGACAGGGGGGAATCAGCCCCAGCATTTT | TRBD1 | TRBJ1-5 | TRBV4-1 | few
CASSRSGFRVDTQYF | TGTGCCAGCAGTAGGAGCGGGTTCCGGGTGGATACGCAGTATTTT | - | TRBJ2-3 | TRBV28 | -
CASTLRGLEIPGTQYF | TGTGCCAGCACCCTGAGGGGCTTAGAAATCCCAGGTACGCAGTATTTT | - | TRBJ2-3 | TRBV12-3/TRBV12-4 | -
CATSPIGETQYF | TGTGCCACCAGCCCCATTGGGGAGACCCAGTACTTC | - | TRBJ2-5 | TRBV15 | -
CSARRTPGPHEQFF | TGCAGTGCTAGACGGACACCCGGCCCCCATGAGCAGTTCTTC | - | TRBJ2-1 | TRBV20-1 | -
CASSGLGGLAGGSSYEQYF | TGTGCCAGCAGCGGCCTCGGAGGACTAGCGGGAGGGAGCTCCTACGAGCAGTACTTC | TRBD2 | TRBJ2-7 | TRBV9 | -
CASSLSRVSYNEQFF | TGTGCCAGCAGCTTAAGTAGGGTCTCCTACAATGAGCAGTTCTTC | - | TRBJ2-1 | TRBV7-3 | -
CASSDGTGLSYEQYF | TGTGCCAGCAGTGACGGGACAGGACTCTCCTACGAGCAGTACTTC | TRBD1 | TRBJ2-7 | TRBV12-3/TRBV12-4 | -
CASSYGYSGANVLTF | TGTGCCAGCAGTTACGGCTACTCTGGGGCCAACGTCCTGACTTTC | - | TRBJ2-6 | TRBV6-6 | -
CASSPQREVGETQYF | TGTGCCAGCTCACCGCAGCGGGAGGTAGGAGAGACCCAGTACTTC | TRBD2 | TRBJ2-5 | TRBV18 | -
CASSRTSGALDEQFF | TGTGCCAGCAGTCGCACTAGCGGGGCTCTTGATGAGCAGTTCTTC | TRBD2 | TRBJ2-1 | TRBV7-3 | few
CATGWGKRLHGYTF | TGTGCCACTGGGTGGGGGAAGCGACTGCATGGCTACACCTTC | - | TRBJ1-2 | TRBV3-1 | -
CASSSDRGQPQHF | TGCGCCAGCAGCTCCGACAGGGGTCAGCCCCAGCATTTT | TRBD1 | TRBJ1-5 | TRBV5-1 | -
CASSLTRDTLEAFF | TGTGCCAGCAGCTTAACCCGGGACACGCTTGAAGCTTTCTTT | - | TRBJ1-1 | TRBV28 | -
CAGGREVTGELFF | TGTGCCGGAGGGCGGGAGGTCACCGGGGAGCTGTTTTTT | TRBD2 | TRBJ2-2 | TRBV12-3/TRBV12-4 | few
CASSLERSGTDTQYF | TGTGCCAGCAGCCTAGAGCGGTCAGGCACAGATACGCAGTATTTT | - | TRBJ2-3 | TRBV3-1 | few
CASSRLPQGLGGNEQYF | TGTGCCAGCAGCCGCCTCCCTCAGGGGCTGGGAGGGAACGAGCAGTACTTC | - | TRBJ2-7 | TRBV28 | few
CASSFLLSAGGSDTQYF | TGTGCCAGCAGCTTCCTTTTATCGGCAGGGGGGTCAGATACGCAGTATTTT | - | TRBJ2-3 | TRBV11-2 | once
CASSSGTGVETQYF | TGTGCTAGCAGCTCCGGGACAGGGGTCGAGACCCAGTACTTC | TRBD1 | TRBJ2-5 | TRBV7-7 | -
CSVELGQGRDEQYF | TGCAGCGTTGAACTGGGACAGGGGAGGGACGAGCAGTACTTC | TRBD1 | TRBJ2-7 | TRBV29-1 | -
CASSGEVNGYTF | TGTGCCAGCAGCGGAGAGGTTAATGGCTACACCTTC | - | TRBJ1-2 | TRBV9 | -
CTSSLGGVYGYTF | TGTACCAGCAGCTTAGGAGGGGTCTATGGCTACACCTTC | - | TRBJ1-2 | TRBV7-2 | -
CSARGGRGNVEKLFF | TGCAGTGCTAGAGGAGGCAGGGGGAATGTTGAAAAACTGTTTTTT | TRBD1 | TRBJ1-4 | TRBV20-1 | -